Below, 13 T cell receptor beta chains from the same sample are listed, as sequenced in a study of CD8 T cells in Susac syndrome. When the RNA was reverse transcribed, random hexamers were used with an input of roughly 0.45 to 1 ug. TCRdb re-derived calls from the immunoSEQ multiplex PCR reads in MiXCR, one entry per CDR3 protein. The data hold a few hundred thousand distinct CDR3 sequences, with roughly 81% observed a single time. Sequenced input: CD8+ T cells from PBMCs. All receptors derive from a human donor with multiple sclerosis.

This clonotype was recorded only once. The genes are TRBV9 and TRBJ1-2; D might be TRBD1 (6 bases). Germline CDR1 is SGDLS and CDR2 is YYNGEE. The V gene lost 1 base and the J gene lost 4 bases, with 11 bases spanning the gap. The CDR3 extends over 14 amino acids. The CDR3 nucleotides read TGTGCCAGCAGCGTAAACAGGGACGGCTATGGCTACACCTTC. Translated, it gives CASSVNRDGYGYTF.

The chain couples TRBV30 to TRBJ1-1, with D hard to call. V lost 3 bases, J lost 7 bases, and 9 bases lay in between. The CDR3 covers 11 residues. Germline V gives CDR1 GTSNPN, CDR2 SVGIG (reference sequence). The CDR3 DNA sequence: TGTGCCTGGAGGAGGCAAGGTGAAGCTTTCTTT. It is translated as CAWRRQGEAFF.

The V gene is TRBV11-2, the J gene TRBJ1-4; D perhaps matches TRBD1 (5 bases). The V end was cut by 0 bases, the J end by 6 bases, with 11 bases between. This CDR3 is 15 amino acids long. The V gene's germline CDR1 is SGHAT and CDR2 FQNNGV. The CDR3 DNA is TGTGCCAGCAGCTTAGAACTCAGGGTGGATGAAAAACTGTTTTTT. Protein sequence: CASSLELRVDEKLFF.

The chain recombines TRBV27 with TRBJ2-1; D ambiguous. Germline V gene lookup returns CDR1 MNHEY and CDR2 SMNVEV (reference sequence). The CDR3 is 14 residues long. V lost 3 bases and J lost 3, with 9 bases in between. The CDR3 loop reads CASSFRADYNEQFF. In nucleotides, the CDR3 is TGTGCCAGCAGTTTTCGGGCGGACTACAATGAGCAGTTCTTC.

The chain combines TRBV7-2 with TRBJ2-6; 9 bases fit TRBD1. Germline V gene lookup returns CDR1 SGHTA and CDR2 FQGNSA. Germline trimming cut 6 bases from V and 4 bases from J; bases unmatched to any gene: 13. The CDR3 is 18 residues long. The CDR3 here is CASRGTRQGEVGANVLTF. The DNA for the CDR3 is TGTGCCAGCAGAGGGACCAGACAGGGGGAAGTAGGGGCCAACGTCCTGACTTTC.

The chain links TRBV11-2 to TRBJ2-3, with a weak D call TRBD1 (5 bases). This CDR3 contains 16 residues. Germline V gene data show CDR1 as SGHAT and CDR2 as FQNNGV. V dropped 5 bases and J dropped 0 bases, with 15 bases sitting between them. The CDR3: CASSPRGPASTDTQYF. The DNA of the CDR3 is TGTGCCAGCAGCCCTAGGGGTCCGGCTAGCACAGATACGCAGTATTTT.

This chain uses TRBV4-1 with TRBJ1-5; unclear D gene. Germline V gene sequence: CDR1 MGHRA, CDR2 YSYEKL. The CDR3 runs 13 residues. The V end lost 0 bases, the J end lost 4 bases, and 4 bases lay between the germline ends. The CDR3 DNA reads TGCGCCAGCAGCCAAGACAGTAATCAGCCCCAGCATTTT. Its translation: CASSQDSNQPQHF.

The chain recombines TRBV4-2 with TRBJ2-1; D unclear. This CDR3 region has 13 residues. Germline CDR1 and CDR2: LGHNA and YNFKEQ. V was shortened by 0 bases and J by 8 bases, with 8 bases between the two germline ends. DNA of the CDR3: TGTGCCAGCAGCCAAGATCGAAGCTATGAGCAGTTCTTC. As protein: CASSQDRSYEQFF.

The CDR3 protein is CASSLSQIHRTSGSHYNEQFF. Written as DNA, the CDR3 is TGTGCCAGCAGTTTATCCCAAATCCACCGGACTAGCGGGAGCCACTACAATGAGCAGTTCTTC. The chain recombines TRBV27 with TRBJ2-1; 13 nucleotides agree with TRBD2. The V gene's germline CDR1 is MNHEY and CDR2 SMNVEV (reference sequence). CDR3 size: 21 residues. V dropped 0 bases and J dropped 3; count of bases not matched to a gene: 14.

This clonotype was counted ten times or more. The V gene is TRBV9, the J gene TRBJ2-1, with unresolved D. V gave up 3 bases and J gave up 7 bases, with 2 bases separating them. The CDR3 totals 10 residues. Germline values: CDR1 SGDLS, CDR2 YYNGEE. The CDR3 loop is CASSGNEQFF. The CDR3 nucleotides read TGTGCCAGCAGCGGAAATGAGCAGTTCTTC.

The chain uses TRBV4-1 and TRBJ2-1; the D gene is possibly TRBD2 (5 bases). CDR1 is MGHRA, CDR2 YSYEKL, per germline. Trimming took 0 bases from V and 6 from J, leaving 12 bases between them. This CDR3 comprises 15 residues. This chain's CDR3 is CASSQDSLAFNEQFF. The CDR3 DNA sequence: TGCGCCAGCAGCCAAGATAGTCTAGCCTTCAATGAGCAGTTCTTC.

The rearrangement links TRBV5-6 to TRBJ2-1; D gene unclear. Trimming stripped 2 bases from V and 0 bases from J, with 6 bases between. The CDR3 contains 14 residues. Germline-derived CDR1 and CDR2 are SGHDT and YYEEEE. The CDR3 region has the DNA TGTGCCAGCAGCTTTGAGGTCTCCTACAATGAGCAGTTCTTC. Its translation: CASSFEVSYNEQFF.

The rearrangement joins TRBV2 to TRBJ1-1, with D perhaps TRBD1 (6 bases). This CDR3 is built from 17 residues. V was trimmed by 3 bases and J by 0 bases, leaving 17 bases between them. CDR1 is SNHLY and CDR2 is FYNNEI in the germline V gene. This CDR3 is CASSDIQGSEMNTEAFF. Written as DNA, the CDR3 is TGTGCCAGCAGTGACATACAGGGCAGCGAGATGAACACTGAAGCTTTCTTT.